This TCR beta chain comes out of a study of technical replicates of blood from a few donors. Produced via immunoSEQ multiplex PCR; TCRdb's table is partial and in-frame only. The profile shows about 79,000 clones, approximately 94% of them singletons. This clonotype originated in a human donor in good health. Specimen: T cells isolated from PBMCs.

The CDR3 DNA reads TGCGCCAGCAGCCAAGTTCATAGCGGGGGGATGGATGAGCAGTTCTTC. This sequence encodes CASSQVHSGGMDEQFF. This chain uses TRBV4-1 with TRBJ2-1; 10 bases line up with TRBD2. The CDR3 extends over 16 amino acids. CDR1 is MGHRA, CDR2 YSYEKL, per germline. With V trimmed by 1 base and J by 8 bases, 8 bases remained unmatched.